The clone carrying this T cell receptor beta chain appeared a single time. The assay was immunoSEQ multiplex PCR, and TCRdb's table has in-frame clones only and misses some. The repertoire includes approximately 23,000 clones, over 75% of them detected once, and 27% sits in the top ten. The length of the CDR3 is 15 residues. After removal of 5 bases from V and 5 bases from J, the junction contained 8 bases not matched to a gene. Germline V lookup: CDR1 MDHEN, CDR2 SYDVKM. Indicated treatment: randomized to nivolumab then ipilimumab (arm A) or the reverse (arm B). This specimen comes from a study of sequential checkpoint blockade in melanoma. As for the study in general: Arm A got nivolumab then ipilimumab; arm B the reverse, 1:1.

The sample consisted of CD8+ T cells sorted from blood (inferred from file names), taken from a patient given nivolumab and ipilimumab in sequence. This TCR was recovered from a human donor with melanoma. The chain is built from TRBV28 and TRBJ1-5; 8 bases map to TRBD1. The CDR3 here is CASSPPDRVYQPQHF. CDR3 DNA: TGTGCCAGCAGTCCGCCGGACAGGGTGTATCAGCCCCAGCATTTT.